This T cell receptor (beta chain) stems from a study of T cell repertoires in cytomegalovirus infection. TCRdb processed the reads anew with MiXCR; each CDR3 protein has one entry. The data contain approximately 110,000 distinct CDR3 sequences, 30% to 40% of them singletons. This clonotype was counted between two and nine times. Its antigen is as yet unknown. V gave up 6 bases and J gave up 8 bases, with 14 bases separating them. This CDR3 spans 14 amino acids. The germline CDR1 and CDR2 sequences are SGHVS and FNYEAQ. The source of this sequence is a human donor in good health (CMV status not recorded). Some clones in this sample may be carry-over from other donors' samples. The specimen was CD8+ T cells from cultured PBMCs, collected from culture after CMV antigen stimulation. The rearrangement uses TRBV7-6 and TRBJ1-6; D is possibly TRBD1 (5 bases). CDR3 DNA: TGTGCCAGCAGGGACGGCCGGGGGGATTCACCCCTCCACTTT. This translates into CASRDGRGDSPLHF.